This TCR beta chain stems from a study of blood T cells in healthy people across ages. Study observations and caveats: The lack of PBMC sorting stopped any conclusive naive versus antigen-experienced comparison. Among long-lived donors, naive CD4+ cells were more numerous and diversity higher than in aged donors.

This clonotype has more than one count but fewer than ten. Antigen specificity is unknown. The use of a sample-barcoded 5' primer and a J-beta primer mix characterized a second PCR of roughly 6 to 11 cycles. TCRdb reprocessed the 5' RACE reads via MiXCR and lists one record per CDR3 protein. Here the sample spans 700,000 or so distinct CDR3 sequences, roughly 20% being singletons. This CDR3 spans 14 amino acids. Germline V gene sequence: CDR1 LNHDA, CDR2 SQIVND (reference sequence). V lost 3 bases, J lost 1 base, and 9 bases lay in between. J is TRBJ1-1 and V is TRBV19; D might be TRBD1 (5 bases). Specimen: blood. The source of this sequence is a man aged 65 to 79 in good health. CDR3 sequence (DNA): TGTGCCAGTAGTATTGGGGGAGGGAACACTGAAGCTTTCTTT. Amino acid sequence: CASSIGGGNTEAFF.